This T cell receptor (beta chain) was captured by sequencing in a study of regulatory T cells in long-lasting Graves disease (dated by TCRdb to the early 2020s). Study-wide context: Patients with newly diagnosed Graves' disease had been on antithyroid drugs for under 3 months. Persistent Graves' disease patients were compared with newly diagnosed Graves' disease patients by peripheral blood TCR sequencing and RNA sequencing. The study took place in China and was registered as a clinical trial. A total of 33 samples underwent TCR sequencing, from roughly 13 patients with persistent Graves' disease and some 20 patients with newly diagnosed Graves' disease.

To prepare the library, multiplex PCR was applied. The sequencer listed for this sample is Illumina HiSeq 4000. To build TCR beta libraries, CDR3 regions were amplified by Arm-PCR using iRepertoire HTBI primers. Gel purification was performed on PCR products prior to sequencing. The study's own analysis went as follows. Gene usage analysis of CDR3 amino acid clonotypes relied on the approximately 68 TRBV and about 15 TRBJ segments identified across samples. Filtered high-quality paired reads were merged into contigs using COPE and FqMerger. BLAST was used to align contigs to the IMGT TRBV, TRBD and TRBJ reference genes, and CDR3 was defined following IMGT. Highly expanded clones were defined as clonotypes with a frequency above 0.1%. Shannon entropy served as the measure of repertoire diversity, while the Gini coefficient captured V-J evenness. A clonotype found in more than one individual was treated as public. The public reads were reprocessed in TCRdb via fastp at Q25 and MiXCR, keeping in-frame beta chains. Each record represents a unique CDR3 protein, reported with the most common genes and DNA among its rows. The V and J calls follow TCRdb's processing rather than the paper's. This sample lists approximately 460,000 distinct CDR3 sequences; about 15% were detected once. About 10% of the sample comes from the top ten.

Including the terminal cysteine and phenylalanine, the CDR3 comprises 14 residues. Left in the record is the CDR3 DNA by itself, 42 bases read in frame from the first base. From V the trimming removes 6 bases and from J it removes 9 bases, while the gene matches leave 6 bases of the junction unaccounted for. This sample's time point label indicates: newly diagnosed GD, antithyroid drugs for less than 3 months. For both TCR sequencing and RNA sequencing, RNA was extracted from PBMCs in TRIzol. The diagnosis of Graves' disease was made according to American Thyroid Association guidelines. Recruitment of patients was carried out at an endocrinology department in Xi'an, China. Each patient gave approximately 10 milliliters of peripheral blood, collected in an EDTA anticoagulant tube. Ficoll Paque Plus density gradient separation was used to isolate PBMCs, and no additional T cell sorting was done. An Agilent 2100 Bioanalyzer and agarose gel were used to check RNA quality, while a NanoDrop 2000 measured RNA concentration.

In this sample, this clonotype turned up many times. The antigen it binds to is not known. No much larger clonotype is one base removed from it; base qualities were not supplied. The study at large found these results: The authors noted that the small sample size was a limitation that may lower accuracy. Lower TCR Shannon entropy and fewer highly expanded clones were observed in persistent Graves' disease patients than in newly diagnosed patients, which suggested clonal expansion. Persistent disease showed preferential use of TRBV28, TRBJ1-2 and TRBJ2-5, whereas newly diagnosed disease favored TRBV20-1 and TRBJ2-1. Peripheral blood alone was examined, since thyroid tissue, which constituted the primary lesion, could not be accessed. Persistent patients shared more public clonotypes among themselves (2,741) than newly diagnosed patients did (about 970). Sequencing and analysis were restricted to the TCR beta chain.

These data also featured in a second study, about T cells in Graves' hyperthyroidism and ophthalmopathy. The second investigation adds: Stable Graves' hyperthyroidism was defined as no progression to ophthalmopathy during 18 months of follow-up. Hyperthyroidism patients were newly diagnosed, had a disease duration of under 2 months, and were aged 18 to 65 years. Any patient with an uncontrolled infection, another autoimmune disease, pregnancy or lactation was excluded. Clinical symptoms, serum thyroxine and TRAb, thyroid ultrasound, and orbital computed tomography formed the basis for the diagnoses. The first round of RT-PCR for the TCR CDR3 was performed with the HTBI primer set and the Qiagen OneStep RT-PCR kit. Blood samples also contained most of the expanded thyroid clonotypes (frequency above 0.001), which suggests that blood repertoires may reflect thyroid immune responses. A model built on a 13 V-J signature distinguished ophthalmopathy from stable hyperthyroidism, reaching 87.88% sensitivity and under 84% specificity in cross-validation and 80%/75% in testing. In validation, progression to ophthalmopathy was predicted by the model with approximately 67% sensitivity and 72% to 85% specificity, a median of about 6 months before onset. A discovery cohort of about a hundred patients, 43 with Graves' ophthalmopathy and 57 with stable Graves' hyperthyroidism, was used to find distinguishing TCR V-J signatures. Prospective prediction of ophthalmopathy was tested in an independent validation cohort of 18 to 20 hyperthyroidism patients and around 16 patients who later progressed to ophthalmopathy. The approximately 97 discovery patients were randomly divided into training and test sets at a 7:3 ratio. The study also compared thyroid tissue and blood T-cell repertoires from roughly 6 Graves' hyperthyroidism patients. After sampling, hyperthyroidism patients received methimazole starting at 30 mg daily, and ophthalmopathy patients received high-dose intravenous methylprednisolone. The libraries were constructed in a second round of multiplex PCR and then size-selected and purified. Libraries were sequenced paired-end with 100 bp reads on an Illumina HiSeq2000. Raw data were processed with SOAPnuke, discarding reads with adapters, uncalled bases, mean Phred below 15, or no exact constant-primer or identifier match. High-quality paired reads were merged with COPE v1.2.5, and unique nucleotide sequences were defined as clonotypes. MiTCR v1.1 was used to align the clonotypes against IMGT TRBV, TRBD and TRBJ reference segments. The analysis included only V-J combinations with a frequency above 0.0001, which together covered 99% to 99.2% of the repertoires. A TCS score was defined as the ratio of F50 (clonal expansion) to E x V (chaos), with BLOSUM62-based TCRdist applied between CDR3 peptides within each V-J. Welch's t-statistics and random forest reduced 514 V-J features to roughly 13, which were used in a naive Bayes classifier (R e1071). No statistical method was used to fix the sample size in advance, and group allocation was not hidden from the investigators. The paper reports TCR Vbeta CDR3 sequencing of roughly 140 peripheral blood samples: some 41 ophthalmopathy, fewer than 80 hyperthyroidism and some 17 progressor patients.

The receptor was isolated from a woman in her 30s with Graves disease. Donor details come from another sample of the same person, matched by shared clones. The sequenced sample was peripheral blood mononuclear cells (PBMCs), obtained at new diagnosis, from a patient treated with antithyroid drugs. Recombination linked TRBV12-3 or TRBV12-4 to TRBJ2-1; 12 nucleotides in the junction match TRBD2. The CDR3 protein: CASRLAGGTGEQFF. The sequenced DNA is TGTGCCAGCAGACTAGCGGGGGGAACGGGTGAGCAGTTCTTC.